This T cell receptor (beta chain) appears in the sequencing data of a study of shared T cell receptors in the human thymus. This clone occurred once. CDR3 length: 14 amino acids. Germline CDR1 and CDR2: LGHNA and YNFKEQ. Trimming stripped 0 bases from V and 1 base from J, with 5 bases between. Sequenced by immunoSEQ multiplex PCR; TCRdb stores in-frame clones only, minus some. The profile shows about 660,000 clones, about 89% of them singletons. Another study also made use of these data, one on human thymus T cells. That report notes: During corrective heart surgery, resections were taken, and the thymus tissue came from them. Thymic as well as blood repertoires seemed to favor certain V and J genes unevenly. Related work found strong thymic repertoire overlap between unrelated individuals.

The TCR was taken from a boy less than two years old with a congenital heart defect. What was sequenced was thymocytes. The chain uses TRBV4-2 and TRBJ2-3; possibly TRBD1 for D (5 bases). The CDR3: CASSQDRGTDTQYF. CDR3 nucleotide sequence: TGTGCCAGCAGCCAAGACAGGGGCACAGATACGCAGTATTTT.